This passage covers 3 T cell receptor beta chains from one sample sequenced in a study of blood T cell repertoires in COVID-19. Method: immunoSEQ multiplex PCR; TCRdb's copy keeps in-frame clones and lacks some. Here the sample spans tens of thousands of clones, around 85% being singletons. Sequencing used peripheral blood. Receptors were obtained from a man between 65 and 85 years old with acute or convalescent COVID-19.

This chain uses TRBV5-1 with TRBJ2-5; 9 bases agree with TRBD1. The V gene's germline CDR1 is SGHRS and CDR2 YFSETQ. There are 16 residues in the CDR3. The V and J ends lost 0 bases and 5 bases, in that order; junction bases with no gene match: 8. The CDR3 bases are TGCGCCAGCAGCTTGGTGGGACAGGGAGGTGTGGAGACCCAGTACTTC. It yields the protein CASSLVGQGGVETQYF.

As regards this clone: Because the CDR3's place on the DNA is in doubt, the DNA is left out and the CDR3 is given as listed by TCRdb. The chain is built from TRBV5-4 and TRBJ1-3; the table gives TRBD1 as D, unverified against the DNA. Germline CDR1 and CDR2: SGHNT and YYREEE (reference sequence). The length of the CDR3 is 13 amino acids, counting both ends. The CDR3: CASSLVGTGALYF.

The chain combines TRBV9 with TRBJ2-1; TRBD2 agrees at 11 bases. Germline-derived CDR1 and CDR2 are SGDLS and YYNGEE. V was clipped by 4 bases and J by 4 bases; unmatched bases: 13. CDR3 length: 18 amino acids. The CDR3: CASSPIPLAGDVYNEQFF. Written as DNA, the CDR3 is TGTGCCAGCAGCCCTATCCCACTAGCGGGGGACGTTTACAATGAGCAGTTCTTC.